This T cell receptor beta chain comes out of a study of human T cells and chemical hapten exposure. Study-wide results and limits: Following DPC sensitization, TCRs present above 1 in 1000 frequency showed no change.

As for time point: patch test 2, 6 weeks after DPC sensitization. The treatment: therapeutic diphenylcyclopropenone sensitization with weekly scalp DPC. Someone pulled total RNA out of unfractionated whole blood. TCRdb re-called the RACE reads through MiXCR, storing one row per CDR3 protein. The sample has 35,000 to 45,000 distinct CDR3 sequences; roughly 9% are singletons. This CDR3 region has 14 residues. V was clipped by 2 bases and J by 4 bases, with 13 bases between them. CDR1 DFQATT and CDR2 SNEGSKA come from the germline V gene (reference sequence). This clonotype was counted between two and nine times. The antigen is not known.

The genes are TRBV20-1 and TRBJ2-3; D is possibly TRBD2 (5 bases). Sequencing was performed on whole blood, taken in connection with sensitization to the hapten diphenylcyclopropenone (DPC). This clonotype originated in a woman aged 25-40 years with alopecia areata. Some clones in this sample may be carry-over from other donors' samples. CDR3 loop: CSARPDYSPDTQYF. For the CDR3, the DNA is TGCAGTGCTAGACCAGACTACTCCCCAGATACGCAGTATTTT.